These 29 T cell receptor beta chains were sequenced from one sample in a study of cytomegalovirus exposure and HLA in healthy donors. Use of 60 Vbeta and 13 Jbeta primers characterized the PCR. Libraries were prepared by immunoSEQ multiplex PCR; TCRdb keeps only in-frame clonotypes and omits some of them. The repertoire holds around 180,000 clones, with roughly 80% as singletons. The material sequenced was PBMCs. The origin of the receptors is a woman aged 50 to 60 in good health and CMV-seronegative.

This clone was counted a single time. The chain is built from TRBV9 and TRBJ1-5, with D maybe TRBD1 (5 bases). The CDR3 spans 14 residues. Trimming removed 0 bases from V and 7 bases from J, with 11 bases in between. The germline V gene encodes CDR1 SGDLS and CDR2 YYNGEE. CDR3 sequence: CASSVVGEGQPQHF. CDR3 sequence (DNA): TGTGCCAGCAGCGTAGTAGGGGAGGGCCAGCCCCAGCATTTT.

This chain uses TRBV6-5 with TRBJ1-1, with 7 bases lining up with TRBD1. Germline loops: CDR1 MNHEY, CDR2 SVGAGI. The CDR3 length is 14 residues. Trimming at V came to 2 bases and at J to 1 base, leaving 1 base not matched to a gene. The CDR3 DNA is TGTGCCAGCAGTTACAGGGGGCGGAACACTGAAGCTTTCTTT. It yields the protein CASSYRGRNTEAFF.

The genes are TRBV5-4 and TRBJ1-6; TRBD1 matches at 8 bases. The V and J ends lost 3 bases and 9 bases, in that order; junction bases with no gene match: 8. The length of the CDR3 is 15 residues. Germline V gene sequence: CDR1 SGHNT, CDR2 YYREEE (reference sequence). The CDR3: CASSSGPDRGSPLHF. The CDR3 DNA follows: TGTGCCAGCAGCTCGGGACCTGACAGGGGTTCACCCCTCCACTTT.

The chain is built from TRBV18 and TRBJ1-1; 9 positions agree with TRBD1. J lost 1 base, V lost 2 bases, and 8 bases had no gene match. CDR1 and CDR2 from the germline V gene are KGHSH and LQKENI. The CDR3 runs to 17 residues. In DNA, the CDR3 is TGTGCCAGCTCACCAAGGGGACAGGGTGCTAGGAACACTGAAGCTTTCTTT. Its protein product is CASSPRGQGARNTEAFF.

The chain joins TRBV7-2 to TRBJ2-7; D is possibly TRBD2 (6 bases). Germline CDR1 reads SGHTA; CDR2 reads FQGNSA. V gave up 5 bases and J gave up 3 bases, with 11 bases separating them. The CDR3 is made up of 13 amino acids. The DNA for the CDR3 is TGTGCCAGCAGCGACCGGACTAACTACGAGCAGTACTTC. Protein sequence: CASSDRTNYEQYF.

The chain couples TRBV5-1 to TRBJ2-7; possibly TRBD1 for D (5 bases). This CDR3 spans 14 amino acids. Germline V CDR1 and CDR2: SGHRS, YFSETQ. Trimming took 3 bases from V and 6 from J, leaving 16 bases between them. CDR3: CASSSPGRAGEQYF. For the CDR3, the DNA is TGCGCCAGCAGCTCCCCCGGCAGGGCCGGCGAGCAGTACTTC.

This sequence joins TRBV6-5 and TRBJ1-1; D might be TRBD1 (6 bases). V lost 0 bases and J lost 3, with 14 bases in between. The CDR3 sequence is 16 residues long. Germline CDR1 reads MNHEY; CDR2 reads SVGAGI. The CDR3: CASSYSDRLRDTEAFF. CDR3 DNA: TGTGCCAGCAGTTACTCTGACAGGCTGAGGGACACTGAAGCTTTCTTT.

This clone was counted a few times. The genes are TRBV5-4 and TRBJ1-4, with TRBD1 matching over 7 bases. V lost 4 bases and J lost 5; bases outside the gene matches: 8. The CDR3 loop spans 15 amino acids. Germline values: CDR1 SGHNT, CDR2 YYREEE (reference sequence). The CDR3 here is CASSPRGQPNEKLFF. The CDR3 DNA sequence: TGTGCCAGCAGCCCCCGGGGACAGCCGAATGAAAAACTGTTTTTT.

The J gene is TRBJ2-2, the V gene TRBV15; 8 nucleotides match TRBD2. V lost 5 bases, J lost 5 bases, and 10 bases stayed unmatched. The CDR3 totals 16 residues. The germline gives CDR1 LNHNV, CDR2 YYDKDF (reference sequence). The CDR3 DNA reads TGTGCCACCAGCCCCACAGGACTAGCAGCAACCGGGGAGCTGTTTTTT. This sequence encodes CATSPTGLAATGELFF.

This rearrangement joins TRBV6-6 to TRBJ1-1; possibly TRBD1 for D (5 bases). This CDR3 region has 13 residues. V was shortened by 5 bases and J by 4 bases, with 11 bases between the two germline ends. Germline CDR1 and CDR2: MNHNY and SVGAGI (reference sequence). The DNA for the CDR3 is TGTGCCAGCAGTCCCACAACAGGCACTGAAGCTTTCTTT. This encodes CASSPTTGTEAFF.

The CDR3 loop reads CASSPIGILRSAEAFF. Written as DNA, the CDR3 is TGTGCCAGCAGCCCAATAGGGATTCTACGTAGCGCTGAAGCTTTCTTT. V gene TRBV5-6 combines with J gene TRBJ1-1; D unresolved. The CDR3 extends over 16 amino acids. Trimming took 4 bases from V and 6 from J, leaving 22 bases between them. Germline values: CDR1 SGHDT, CDR2 YYEEEE.

This chain uses TRBV7-9 with TRBJ1-4; 8 bases fit TRBD1. This CDR3 comprises 14 residues. The germline gives CDR1 SEHNR, CDR2 FQNEAQ (reference sequence). The V and J ends lost 6 bases and 7 bases, in that order; junction bases with no gene match: 7. The DNA of the CDR3 is TGTGCCAGCAGAGCAGGGGGCGGGGGTGAAAAACTGTTTTTT. Its protein is CASRAGGGGEKLFF.

The sample holds a few counts of this clone. This chain uses TRBV7-9 with TRBJ2-7; D unclear. The CDR3 has 11 residues. Germline lookup yields CDR1 SEHNR and CDR2 FQNEAQ (reference sequence). Deletions cut 0 bases from V and 8 bases from J, with 5 bases between. CDR3 bases: TGTGCCAGCAGCTTAGCGCGGCAGCAGTACTTC. Residues: CASSLARQQYF.

The rearrangement links TRBV6-6 to TRBJ2-6; maybe TRBD1 (5 bases). This CDR3 is built from 16 residues. V was shortened by 0 bases and J by 2 bases, with 8 bases between the two germline ends. From germline, CDR1 is MNHNY and CDR2 SVGAGI (reference sequence). CDR3 DNA: TGTGCCAGCAGTTACTCGGCAGGGACTGGGGCCAACGTCCTGACTTTC. Protein sequence: CASSYSAGTGANVLTF.

The genes are TRBV27 and TRBJ2-5, with 7 nucleotides matching TRBD1. The CDR3 is 15 amino acids. The trim removed 5 bases at V and 4 bases at J, leaving 10 bases unmatched. Germline CDR1 and CDR2: MNHEY and SMNVEV (reference sequence). The CDR3 DNA reads TGTGCCAGCAGTGGTGGGCAAACAGGGGTAGAGACCCAGTACTTC. Translated, it gives CASSGGQTGVETQYF.

The chain joins TRBV7-8 to TRBJ1-1; D gene unclear. The V end was cut by 5 bases, the J end by 0 bases, with 13 bases between. The CDR3 runs to 15 residues. Germline CDR1 is SGHVS and CDR2 is FQNEAQ. As DNA, the CDR3 is TGTGCCAGCAGCAGCAGGCGATTCGTGAACACTGAAGCTTTCTTT. This sequence encodes CASSSRRFVNTEAFF.

This chain links TRBV6-1 with TRBJ2-5; TRBD1 is a possible D gene (6 bases). V lost 1 base and J lost 0, with 15 bases in between. Germline V gene sequence: CDR1 MNHNS, CDR2 SASEGT. The CDR3 is 17 amino acids. The CDR3 region is CASSEVYQGIYQETQYF. CDR3 coding DNA: TGTGCCAGCAGTGAAGTATACCAGGGGATCTACCAAGAGACCCAGTACTTC.

Here the CDR3 reads CASSLLRSRGEQFF. The CDR3 DNA sequence: TGTGCCAGCAGTTTACTTCGGTCGCGGGGAGAGCAGTTCTTC. The J gene is TRBJ2-1, the V gene TRBV27, with a weak D call TRBD2 (6 bases). CDR3 length: 14 amino acids. V was clipped by 2 bases and J by 10 bases, with 15 bases between them. Germline V CDR1 and CDR2: MNHEY, SMNVEV (reference sequence).

The rearrangement joins TRBV5-4 to TRBJ2-3, with D maybe TRBD2 (6 bases). Between the trimmed V and J ends, which lost 4 bases and 3 bases, there was a span of 18 bases. Germline V gene data show CDR1 as SGHNT and CDR2 as YYREEE (reference sequence). The CDR3 is made up of 16 amino acids. In nucleotides, the CDR3 is TGTGCCAGCAGCCAAGATTTCCGGGAGTTAACAGATACGCAGTATTTT. Translated: CASSQDFRELTDTQYF.

V and J are TRBV4-1 and TRBJ1-3, with D possibly TRBD1 on 5 matching bases. The CDR3 is made up of 15 amino acids. CDR1 is MGHRA, CDR2 YSYEKL, per germline. V was shortened by 3 bases and J by 1 base, with 10 bases between the two germline ends. The CDR3: CASSHDRGSGNTIYF. CDR3 DNA sequence: TGCGCCAGCAGCCACGACCGGGGGTCTGGAAACACCATATATTTT.

The chain links TRBV27 to TRBJ2-1; D perhaps matches TRBD2 (7 bases). Germline values: CDR1 MNHEY, CDR2 SMNVEV (reference sequence). CDR3 length: 16 residues. Deletions cut 5 bases from V and 5 bases from J, with 19 bases between. CDR3 bases: TGTGCCAGCAGTAGGGGGTGGGAGCGGGGAAACAATGAGCAGTTCTTC. Protein product: CASSRGWERGNNEQFF.

The chain carries TRBV5-1 and TRBJ1-2, with D perhaps TRBD1 (6 bases). Germline loops: CDR1 SGHRS, CDR2 YFSETQ. The CDR3 covers 14 residues. V was pared by 0 bases and J by 12 bases, with 18 bases between. Here the CDR3 DNA reads TGCGCCAGCAGCTTGGGGGGACACTTACGCGGCCACACCTTC. Translated, it gives CASSLGGHLRGHTF. The full variable domain, its missing parts supplied by reference TRBV5-1 and TRBJ1-2, is KAGVTQTPRYLIKTRGQQVTLSCSPISGHRSVSWYQQTPGQGLQFLFEYFSETQRNKGNFPGRFSGRQFSNSRSEMNVSTLELGDSALYLCASSLGGHLRGHTFGSGTRLTVV.

This clone was observed a handful of times. The rearrangement uses TRBV30 and TRBJ1-1, with a tentative D call TRBD1 (5 bases). The V end was cut by 2 bases, the J end by 1 base, with 11 bases between. The CDR3 has 14 residues. Germline CDR1 GTSNPN, CDR2 SVGIG (reference sequence). The CDR3 region is CAWSLPDRNTEAFF. CDR3 bases: TGTGCCTGGAGTCTCCCAGACAGGAACACTGAAGCTTTCTTT.

The table lists this clone with a count of one. The chain joins TRBV5-1 to TRBJ1-4, with a weak D call TRBD1 (5 bases). Germline CDR1 and CDR2: SGHRS and YFSETQ. V dropped 3 bases and J dropped 0 bases, with 12 bases sitting between them. CDR3 length equals 16 residues. CDR3 residues: CASSSGTGATNEKLFF. The CDR3, as DNA: TGCGCCAGCAGCTCCGGGACTGGGGCAACTAATGAAAAACTGTTTTTT.

The gene calls are TRBV4-3 and TRBJ1-2; D is undetermined. CDR3 length: 15 residues. CDR1 and CDR2 (germline): LGHNA, YSLEER. V was cut by 0 bases and J by 4 bases, with 12 bases left in between. In nucleotides, the CDR3 is TGCGCCAGCAGCCAAGATCCGTGGCAAGTCTATGGCTACACCTTC. Residues: CASSQDPWQVYGYTF.

The chain couples TRBV5-4 to TRBJ2-2; 8 nucleotides line up with TRBD1. CDR3 length equals 18 residues. Trimming removed 0 bases from V and 0 bases from J; junction bases left unmatched: 7. CDR1 is SGHNT and CDR2 is YYREEE in the germline V gene (reference sequence). The CDR3 protein is CASSLGTPGQANTGELFF. The CDR3 DNA follows: TGTGCCAGCAGCTTGGGGACCCCGGGACAGGCGAACACCGGGGAGCTGTTTTTT.

V is TRBV6-5 and J is TRBJ2-5; 7 bases map to TRBD1. The CDR3 length is 15 residues. Germline CDR1 reads MNHEY; CDR2 reads SVGAGI. Unmatched junction bases numbered 4, after V lost 2 bases and J lost 1 base. The CDR3 sequence: CASSYPGQLQETQYF. The DNA for the CDR3 is TGTGCCAGCAGTTACCCGGGACAGCTCCAAGAGACCCAGTACTTC.

As for this clone: Sequence at one end of the junction differs from germline and may be a read error. The chain joins TRBV7-9 to TRBJ1-4, with 7 nucleotides matching TRBD1. The V gene's germline CDR1 is SEHNR and CDR2 FQNEAQ (reference sequence). The CDR3 is 19 amino acids. Here the CDR3 reads CSSSVWRTGHFATNEKLFF. In DNA, the CDR3 is TGTTCCAGCAGCGTCTGGCGGACAGGTCATTTTGCAACTAATGAAAAACTGTTTTTT.

J is TRBJ2-7 and V is TRBV7-2; D is uncertain. The germline V and J ends were trimmed by 0 bases and 4 bases, with 7 bases remaining between them. The germline V gene has CDR1 SGHTA and CDR2 FQGNSA. CDR3 length equals 13 residues. The CDR3 protein is CASSLAGPYEQYF. CDR3 bases: TGTGCCAGCAGCTTAGCTGGCCCATACGAGCAGTACTTC.